This entry lists 15 T cell receptor beta chains sequenced from one sample in a study of blood T cell repertoires in COVID-19. Here immunoSEQ multiplex PCR was the method, and the copy in TCRdb shows in-frame clones only, minus some. The table records some 200,000 clones, around 86% of them present only once. Sequencing input: peripheral blood. The source is a woman between 40 and 50 years old with acute or convalescent COVID-19.

The chain uses TRBV19 and TRBJ2-7, with 7 positions matching TRBD1. The germline V gene has CDR1 LNHDA and CDR2 SQIVND (reference sequence). Trimming at V came to 5 bases and at J to 5 bases, leaving 21 bases not matched to a gene. The CDR3 runs 18 residues. CDR3 protein: CASSRRALPGQVVNEQYF. Written as DNA, the CDR3 is TGTGCCAGTAGTCGTCGGGCACTCCCCGGACAGGTCGTAAACGAGCAGTACTTC.

V gene TRBV7-9 combines with J gene TRBJ1-1, with D unresolved. There are 13 residues in the CDR3. V was pared by 3 bases and J by 4 bases, with 9 bases between. The germline gives CDR1 SEHNR, CDR2 FQNEAQ (reference sequence). The CDR3 here is CASSFLLITEAFF. CDR3 DNA: TGTGCCAGCAGCTTCCTTCTTATCACTGAAGCTTTCTTT.

V and J are TRBV2 and TRBJ2-7, with 7 bases aligning to TRBD1. V lost 2 bases and J lost 3; bases outside the gene matches: 4. CDR1 and CDR2 from the germline V gene are SNHLY and FYNNEI. This CDR3 comprises 14 residues. CDR3 DNA sequence: TGTGCCAGCAGTGAACAGGGGGTTCTCTACGAGCAGTACTTC. Protein sequence: CASSEQGVLYEQYF.

This clone was seen more than once but under ten times. V and J are TRBV2 and TRBJ2-3; 7 bases match TRBD1. The CDR3 totals 14 residues. The V segment lost 11 bases and the J segment 1 base; nucleotides outside the gene matches: 9. The germline CDR1 and CDR2 sequences are SNHLY and FYNNEI. The DNA for the CDR3 is TGTGCCTGGCCCCGACAGGGTCGCACAGATACGCAGTATTTT. Amino acid sequence: CAWPRQGRTDTQYF.

The gene calls are TRBV10-2 and TRBJ2-3; 10 bases agree with TRBD2. This CDR3 has 16 amino acids. The germline V gene encodes CDR1 WSHSY and CDR2 SAAADI. Germline trimming cut 2 bases from V and 6 bases from J; bases unmatched to any gene: 8. CDR3 DNA: TGCGCCAGCAGTGAGAGCGGGGGGGCACTCGGGGATACGCAGTATTTT. This codes for CASSESGGALGDTQYF.

The CDR3 here is CASSPSGPGYTF. Here the CDR3 DNA reads TGTGCCAGCAGCCCCAGCGGCCCGGGCTACACCTTC. The J gene is TRBJ1-2, the V gene TRBV11-2; the D is unclear. The germline V and J ends were trimmed by 5 bases and 8 bases, with 12 bases remaining between them. The CDR3 has 12 amino acids. The germline V gene has CDR1 SGHAT and CDR2 FQNNGV.

The chain recombines TRBV11-3 with TRBJ2-5, with 8 positions matching TRBD2. The V and J ends lost 5 bases and 4 bases, in that order; junction bases with no gene match: 6. The CDR3 sequence is 14 residues long. Germline-derived CDR1 and CDR2 are SGHNT and YENEEA. In DNA form, the CDR3 reads TGTGCCAGCAGCAGCCGGGGGGGCCGAGAGACCCAGTACTTC. This sequence encodes CASSSRGGRETQYF. The full variable domain, in which reference TRBV11-3 and TRBJ2-5 provide the parts outside the CDR3, is EAGVVQSPRYKIIEKKQPVAFWCNPISGHNTLYWYLQNLGQGPELLIRYENEEAVDDSQLPKDRFSAERLKGVDSTLKIQPAELGDSAVYLCASSSRGGRETQYFGPGTRLLVL.

This clone was detected once. The V and J genes are TRBV5-5 and TRBJ2-1, with 7 bases aligning to TRBD2. Unmatched junction bases numbered 8, after V lost 6 bases and J lost 5 bases. The CDR3 length is 14 residues. CDR1 SGHKS and CDR2 YYEKEE come from the germline V gene (reference sequence). The CDR3 is CASTELAGDNEQFF. In DNA form, the CDR3 reads TGTGCCAGCACCGAACTCGCGGGGGACAATGAGCAGTTCTTC.

This clone was counted a single time. The V call is TRBV5-1, the J call TRBJ1-1; tentatively, D is TRBD1 (6 bases). The CDR3 length is 18 residues. Germline V gene sequence: CDR1 SGHRS, CDR2 YFSETQ. The ends were cut back, 9 bases at V and 0 bases at J, with 27 bases in the middle. The CDR3 DNA is TGCGCCACCTCTCGGGGGGGACATGTCTCTACCATGAACACTGAAGCTTTCTTT. It yields the protein CATSRGGHVSTMNTEAFF. The whole variable domain, remainder taken from reference TRBV5-1 and TRBJ1-1, is KAGVTQTPRYLIKTRGQQVTLSCSPISGHRSVSWYQQTPGQGLQFLFEYFSETQRNKGNFPGRFSGRQFSNSRSEMNVSTLELGDSALYLCATSRGGHVSTMNTEAFFGQGTRLTVV.

The V and J genes are TRBV6-1 and TRBJ1-2, with 8 bases matching TRBD1. The germline V gene encodes CDR1 MNHNS and CDR2 SASEGT. This CDR3 comprises 16 residues. V shed 1 base, J shed 7 bases, and the junction held 11 bases outside the gene matches. The CDR3 is CASSEVPGQGNSGYTF. For the CDR3, the DNA is TGTGCCAGCAGTGAAGTTCCCGGACAGGGAAATTCTGGCTACACCTTC.

V gene TRBV10-3 combines with J gene TRBJ1-5, with 7 nucleotides matching TRBD1. The V and J ends lost 10 bases and 4 bases, in that order; junction bases with no gene match: 7. CDR1 is ENHRY and CDR2 is SYGVKD in the germline V gene. The CDR3 sequence is 13 residues long. The CDR3 sequence is CATSGQLNQPQHF. DNA of the CDR3: TGTGCCACCTCGGGACAGCTAAATCAGCCCCAGCATTTT.

The genes are TRBV27 and TRBJ2-7, with a weak D call TRBD1 (6 bases). Germline loops: CDR1 MNHEY, CDR2 SMNVEV (reference sequence). The V and J ends lost 5 bases and 2 bases respectively, with 22 bases between them. CDR3 length: 17 amino acids. Here the CDR3 reads CASSATAPGEWPYEQYF. For the CDR3, the DNA is TGTGCCAGCAGTGCCACGGCTCCAGGGGAGTGGCCCTACGAGCAGTACTTC.

V usage is TRBV27 and J usage is TRBJ2-7, with D perhaps assigned TRBD1 or TRBD2 (10 bases each). This CDR3 contains 18 residues. Trimming removed 3 bases at V and 3 bases at J, with 24 bases between. Germline loops: CDR1 MNHEY, CDR2 SMNVEV (reference sequence). CDR3 DNA: TGTGCCAGCAGTTTGACAGGGGGCGAACTAGCGGGGCTCTACGAGCAGTACTTC. Amino acid sequence: CASSLTGGELAGLYEQYF.

This clone was counted a few times. The rearrangement uses TRBV28 and TRBJ1-5, with TRBD1 matching 12 bases. The germline V gene encodes CDR1 MDHEN and CDR2 SYDVKM. This CDR3 is 16 amino acids long. The V gene end was trimmed by 6 bases and the J gene end by 3 bases; junction bases not matched to a gene: 6. The CDR3 coding sequence is TGTGCCAGCAGCTCCGGGACAGGGGGCCTCAATCAGCCCCAGCATTTT. Its protein is CASSSGTGGLNQPQHF.

The chain joins TRBV6-2 or TRBV6-3 to TRBJ2-4, with TRBD2 identical over 8 bases. Germline values: CDR1 MNHEY, CDR2 SVGEGT. The length of the CDR3 is 17 residues. V lost 0 bases to trimming and J lost 7 bases; unmatched junction nucleotides: 11. CDR3 protein: CASSYSLRGGFENIQYF. CDR3 coding DNA: TGTGCCAGCAGTTACTCTCTTCGGGGGGGCTTCGAGAACATTCAGTACTTC.